This T cell receptor (beta chain) was retrieved from a study of radiotherapy plus CTLA-4 blockade in lung cancer. Germline V CDR1 and CDR2: KGHSH, LQKENI. The junction had 1 base not matched to a gene; V was cut back by 0 bases and J by 1 base. CDR3 length equals 15 residues. Measured with immunoSEQ multiplex PCR; TCRdb has only the in-frame clones, and not every one. The sample consists of 40,000 to 45,000 clones, more than 60% of them appearing once. This receptor was taken from a human donor with non-small cell lung cancer who had stable disease on radiotherapy plus ipilimumab. The sequencing here drew on peripheral blood, taken from a patient treated with radiotherapy plus ipilimumab. The V gene is TRBV18, the J gene TRBJ1-1; 8 nucleotides match TRBD1. CDR3 DNA sequence: TGTGCCAGCTCACCACCCCAGGGGGCGAACACTGAAGCTTTCTTT. Its translation: CASSPPQGANTEAFF. The whole variable domain, remainder taken from reference TRBV18 and TRBJ1-1, is NAGVMQNPRHLVRRRGQEARLRCSPMKGHSHVYWYRQLPEEGLKFMVYLQKENIIDESGMPKERFSAEFPKEGPSILRIQQVVRGDSAAYFCASSPPQGANTEAFFGQGTRLTVV.